The entry below gives a single T cell receptor beta chain sequence along with its context. These data originate in a study of blood T cell repertoires in COVID-19. Study-wide background: The analysed material was cDNA or gDNA that came from T cells, B-cell-depleted T cells, or PBMCs.

Everyone who took part was about 18 to 90 years old, and they came from 24 US areas. This CDR3 is built from 15 residues. Looked up from germline, CDR1 is MNHEY and CDR2 is SMNVEV (reference sequence). Trimming removed 6 bases from V and 7 bases from J, with 21 bases in between. In the source study's methods: By means of reference gene primer amplification, nucleated cell counts were estimated. The table came from immunoSEQ multiplex PCR; TCRdb's copy has only in-frame clones and leaves some out. V and J calls and clone size are those listed in that table; D and trimming were worked out from the DNA. The data show 260,000 or so clones, with approximately 88% seen just once and roughly 1.2% held by the top ten.

The chain is built from TRBV27 and TRBJ2-5, with D perhaps matching TRBD1 (5 bases). Sequenced material: PBMCs or T cells enriched from blood (not recorded which). The receptor was derived from a woman in her thirties or forties with acute COVID-19. The chain's CDR3 is CASSFSGRASGTQYF. The DNA of the CDR3 is TGTGCCAGCAGCTTTTCCGGCAGGGCGTCGGGGACCCAGTACTTC.